This T cell receptor (beta chain) was found in a study of cytomegalovirus exposure and HLA in healthy donors. Study conclusions and caveats: Altogether, more than 150 TCR beta chains were recorded as cytomegalovirus-associated.

This clone was seen only once. Its antigen is not known. Amplification used 60 Vbeta primers and 13 Jbeta primers. TCRdb keeps only in-frame clones here, not all; method: immunoSEQ multiplex PCR. This sample has about 62,000 clones, with 70% to 90% found just once. The source is a man aged 18 to 29 in good health and CMV-seronegative. The sample was PBMCs.

Written as DNA, the CDR3 is TGTGCCAGTAGTATTAAGGGGGTCTACGAGCAGTACTTC. As protein: CASSIKGVYEQYF. The chain joins TRBV19 to TRBJ2-7; TRBD1 is a possible D gene (6 bases). The germline V gene encodes CDR1 LNHDA and CDR2 SQIVND (reference sequence). V was clipped by 3 bases and J by 3 bases, with 9 bases between them. The CDR3 length is 13 residues. Based on the CDR3 plus reference TRBV19 and TRBJ2-7, the full variable domain is DGGITQSPKYLFRKEGQNVTLSCEQNLNHDAMYWYRQDPGQGLRLIYYSQIVNDFQKGDIAEGYSVSREKKESFPLTVTSAQKNPTAFYLCASSIKGVYEQYFGPGTRLTVT.